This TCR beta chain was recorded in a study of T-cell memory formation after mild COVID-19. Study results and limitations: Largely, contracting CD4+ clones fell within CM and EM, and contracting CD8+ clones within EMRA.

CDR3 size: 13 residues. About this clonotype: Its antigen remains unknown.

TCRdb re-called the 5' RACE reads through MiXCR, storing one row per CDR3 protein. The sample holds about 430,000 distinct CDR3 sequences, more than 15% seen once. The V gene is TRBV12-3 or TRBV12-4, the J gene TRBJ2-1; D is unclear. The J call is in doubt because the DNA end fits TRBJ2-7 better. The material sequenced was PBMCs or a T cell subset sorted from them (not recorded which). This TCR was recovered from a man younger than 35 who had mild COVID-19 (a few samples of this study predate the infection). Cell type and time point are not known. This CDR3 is CASSFPPGYEQYF. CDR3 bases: TGTGCCAGCAGTTTTCCCCCGGGCTACGAGCAGTACTTC.